The clone carrying this T cell receptor (beta chain) was seen only once. The antigen is unknown. Profiling relied on immunoSEQ multiplex PCR, and the TCRdb table lists in-frame clones only, not all of them. The sample carries roughly 10,000 clones, approximately 80% recorded once. This sample was taken from a study of T cell clonotyping in hematopoietic cell transplantation. Study findings and constraints: At the given depth, recipient repertoires were over 95% de novo clonotypes. Pathologically expanded recipient clonotypes increased progressively from day 30 to day 180 as diversity fell.

The TCR sequence derives from a male patient aged 55-69 years who had an allogeneic stem cell transplant from an unrelated donor, so the T cells may come from the graft donor. Some clones in this sample may be carry-over from other donors' samples. Sample: PBMCs, taken at the time of graft-versus-host disease after allogeneic stem cell transplant.

CDR3 bases: TGTGCCAGCAGTGGACCCCCTCGTACCGTATATTTT. The encoded protein is CASSGPPRTVYF. V usage is TRBV25-1 and J usage is TRBJ1-3, with unresolved D. Germline loops: CDR1 MGHDK, CDR2 SYGVNS. Trimming cost V 4 bases and J 14 bases, with 15 bases left between them. The CDR3 has 12 amino acids.